This T cell receptor (beta chain) was captured by sequencing in a study of T cells in women clearing cervical HPV infection. On the study more broadly: Controls' single incident HPV16 infection cleared within 12 months without precancer. Controls gave blood once infection was undetectable; cases at lesion identification.

This CDR3 has 14 amino acids. CDR1 is SGHDN, CDR2 FVKESK, per germline. V was pared by 8 bases and J by 5 bases, with 6 bases of the junction left unmatched. Each participant carried one incident cervical HPV16 infection only. Sequencing was performed with immunoSEQ multiplex PCR; in TCRdb, only in-frame clones are kept and a portion is missing. This table holds under 35,000 clones. On this clone itself: The target antigen is unknown. The CDR3 end lies 3 residues beyond the end of the read and is filled in from the germline J gene.

Study-level findings and limits: CIN3+ cases had significantly higher TCR repertoire richness than controls, but evenness did not differ.

The chain joins TRBV14 to TRBJ2-5, with TRBD2 matching 12 bases. The sequencing sample was made of blood buffy coat. This receptor was obtained from a woman aged 18 to 75 with a cervical HPV16 infection that either progressed to CIN3+ or cleared (not recorded which). The sequenced part of the CDR3 DNA is TGTGCCAGCTCCGGACTAGCGGGGTGGGAGACC. It specifies CASSGLAGWET. The complete CDR3 protein is CASSGLAGWETQYF.